The next 30 T cell receptor beta chains were all read from a single sample in a study of blood T cell repertoires in COVID-19. Assay: immunoSEQ multiplex PCR; the TCRdb copy retains only in-frame clones and omits some. Of approximately 120,000 clones detected, approximately 91% appear once; the ten largest clones hold 1.2%. The sequenced material came from peripheral blood. Receptors were obtained from a woman older than 75 with acute or convalescent COVID-19.

The rearrangement uses TRBV5-1 and TRBJ1-4; D gene unclear. This CDR3 is 12 amino acids long. The germline V and J ends were trimmed by 4 bases and 5 bases, with 6 bases remaining between them. The germline V gene encodes CDR1 SGHRS and CDR2 YFSETQ. This CDR3 is CASSRGNEKLFF. The CDR3, as DNA: TGCGCCAGCAGCCGAGGGAATGAAAAACTGTTTTTT. The full variable domain, its missing parts supplied by reference TRBV5-1 and TRBJ1-4, is KAGVTQTPRYLIKTRGQQVTLSCSPISGHRSVSWYQQTPGQGLQFLFEYFSETQRNKGNFPGRFSGRQFSNSRSEMNVSTLELGDSALYLCASSRGNEKLFFGSGTQLSVL.

V is TRBV7-8 and J is TRBJ1-5; D might be TRBD1 (5 bases). Germline CDR1 SGHVS, CDR2 FQNEAQ. There are 15 residues in the CDR3. V shed 1 base and J shed 0 bases, with 7 bases lying between them. The CDR3 region is CASSLDRSSNQPQHF. The CDR3 DNA reads as TGTGCCAGCAGCTTAGACAGGAGTAGCAATCAGCCCCAGCATTTT.

The chain uses TRBV7-8 and TRBJ2-6; D unclear. The V end lost 4 bases, the J end lost 0 bases, and 4 bases lay between the germline ends. The length of the CDR3 is 14 residues. CDR1 is SGHVS, CDR2 FQNEAQ, per germline. CDR3 loop: CASSWLSGANVLTF. The CDR3 DNA sequence: TGTGCCAGCAGCTGGCTCTCTGGGGCCAACGTCCTGACTTTC.

This clone was observed a few times. This chain connects TRBV2 to TRBJ1-5; 9 bases are a match to TRBD1. The CDR3 is 13 amino acids. CDR1 is SNHLY and CDR2 is FYNNEI in the germline V gene. Losses at the gene ends were 6 bases for V and 6 bases for J; bases not matched to a gene: 3. The CDR3 region is CASSPTGGQPQHF. The CDR3 region has the DNA TGTGCCAGCAGCCCGACAGGGGGTCAGCCCCAGCATTTT.

The chain's CDR3 is CASSYSEGAPRGYTF. Written as DNA, the CDR3 is TGTGCCAGCAGTTACTCGGAGGGAGCTCCGAGGGGCTACACCTTC. J is TRBJ1-2 and V is TRBV6-5; D gene ambiguous. V was cut by 0 bases and J by 8 bases, with 16 bases left in between. The CDR3 sequence is 15 residues long. The germline V gene encodes CDR1 MNHEY and CDR2 SVGAGI.

The V gene is TRBV7-3, the J gene TRBJ2-5; no clear D. Germline CDR1 is SGHTA and CDR2 is FQGTGA. This CDR3 is built from 13 residues. Trimming left V 4 bases short and J 5 bases short, with 11 bases between. CDR3 residues: CASSSARSETQYF. CDR3 sequence (DNA): TGTGCCAGCAGCTCCGCTAGGTCTGAGACCCAGTACTTC.

CDR3 loop: CASSQGASGGAYEQYF. CDR3 DNA sequence: TGTGCCAGCAGCCAAGGGGCTAGCGGGGGGGCGTACGAGCAGTACTTC. This sequence joins TRBV11-2 and TRBJ2-7, with 12 bases matching TRBD2. CDR3 size: 16 residues. Looked up from germline, CDR1 is SGHAT and CDR2 is FQNNGV. The trim removed 5 bases at V and 4 bases at J, leaving 9 bases unmatched.

V usage is TRBV9 and J usage is TRBJ2-1; TRBD2 is a possible D gene (6 bases). Trimming pared 4 bases from V and 3 bases from J, leaving 14 bases between. The CDR3 is made up of 15 amino acids. Per the germline V gene, CDR1 is SGDLS and CDR2 is YYNGEE. Here the CDR3 reads CASSMEGTYYNEQFF. DNA for the CDR3: TGTGCCAGCAGCATGGAGGGGACTTACTACAATGAGCAGTTCTTC.

The chain has TRBV15 and TRBJ1-4, with 8 nucleotides matching TRBD1. Germline V lookup: CDR1 LNHNV, CDR2 YYDKDF (reference sequence). The CDR3 consists of 15 residues. With V trimmed by 0 bases and J by 7 bases, 4 bases remained unmatched. CDR3 residues: CATSRDRTGREKLFF. Written as DNA, the CDR3 is TGTGCCACCAGCAGAGATCGGACAGGGCGTGAAAAACTGTTTTTT.

The chain is built from TRBV2 and TRBJ1-1, with D unclear. Germline V CDR1 and CDR2: SNHLY, FYNNEI. The CDR3 sequence is 12 residues long. V was shortened by 6 bases and J by 5 bases, with 10 bases between the two germline ends. The CDR3 nucleotides are TGTGCCAGCAGCCTGAGCGAGACTGAAGCTTTCTTT. Translated, it gives CASSLSETEAFF.

This clone has more than one count but fewer than ten. The rearrangement uses TRBV10-3 and TRBJ1-2, with unresolved D. The CDR3 extends over 16 amino acids. The V gene lost 0 bases and the J gene lost 0 bases, with 11 bases spanning the gap. CDR1 is ENHRY, CDR2 SYGVKD, per germline. As DNA, the CDR3 is TGTGCCATCAGTGAGTCCCCGCGGGGAACTAACTATGGCTACACCTTC. Translation gives CAISESPRGTNYGYTF.

This sequence joins TRBV28 and TRBJ1-5, with D perhaps matching TRBD1 (6 bases). Per germline, CDR1 MDHEN and CDR2 SYDVKM. Trimming cost V 9 bases and J 9 bases, with 15 bases left between them. The CDR3 runs 12 residues. The chain's CDR3 is CASHTRGWPQHF. Written as DNA, the CDR3 is TGTGCCAGTCACACCAGGGGTTGGCCCCAGCATTTT.

The chain couples TRBV27 to TRBJ2-7; tentative D call: TRBD2 (5 bases). Germline assignment: CDR1 MNHEY and CDR2 SMNVEV (reference sequence). This CDR3 is 13 amino acids long. V gave up 6 bases and J gave up 9 bases, with 18 bases separating them. The CDR3 region has the DNA TGTGCCAGCAGCACTGTACCGGGGAGTTCGCAGTACTTC. Its translation: CASSTVPGSSQYF.

The chain is built from TRBV28 and TRBJ1-2, with 8 bases fitting TRBD1. The CDR3 sequence is 15 residues long. V was pared by 2 bases and J by 3 bases, with 5 bases of the junction left unmatched. Germline V gene lookup returns CDR1 MDHEN and CDR2 SYDVKM. Here the CDR3 DNA reads TGTGCCAGCAGTTTACCAGGGGGCGTCGACTATGGCTACACCTTC. Protein sequence: CASSLPGGVDYGYTF.

The V gene is TRBV2, the J gene TRBJ2-3, with 10 bases lining up with TRBD2. Germline V gene data show CDR1 as SNHLY and CDR2 as FYNNEI. V was pared by 1 base and J by 5 bases, with 6 bases of the junction left unmatched. CDR3 length: 16 amino acids. Here the CDR3 reads CASSEGAGGPGDTQYF. The CDR3 nucleotides read TGTGCCAGCAGTGAAGGAGCGGGAGGGCCCGGAGATACGCAGTATTTT.

The chain combines TRBV5-1 with TRBJ1-3; 7 bases map to TRBD1. Per germline, CDR1 SGHRS and CDR2 YFSETQ. V was clipped by 0 bases and J by 1 base; unmatched bases: 4. The CDR3 length is 16 residues. This chain's CDR3 is CASSLAAGGSGNTIYF. The CDR3 DNA follows: TGCGCCAGCAGCTTGGCGGCAGGGGGTTCTGGAAACACCATATATTTT.

V gene TRBV6-5 combines with J gene TRBJ1-2; no reliable D call. Trimming pared 2 bases from V and 2 bases from J, leaving 6 bases between. The CDR3 length is 13 residues. Germline assignment: CDR1 MNHEY and CDR2 SVGAGI. CDR3 in amino acids: CASSYERNYGYTF. The CDR3 nucleotides read TGTGCCAGCAGTTACGAGAGAAACTATGGCTACACCTTC.

V usage is TRBV3-1 (or the pseudogene TRBV3-2) and J usage is TRBJ2-3; 10 bases are a match to TRBD2. V lost 0 bases, J lost 5 bases, and 17 bases stayed unmatched. Germline values: CDR1 LGHDT, CDR2 YNNKEL (reference sequence). CDR3 length: 20 residues. DNA of the CDR3: TGTGCCAGCAGCCAAGATCGTTGGAGGAGCCTAGCGGGAGAGTTAGATACGCAGTATTTT. Protein sequence: CASSQDRWRSLAGELDTQYF.

The gene calls are TRBV2 and TRBJ2-3; a weak D match, TRBD2 (6 bases). Germline loops: CDR1 SNHLY, CDR2 FYNNEI. This CDR3 spans 14 amino acids. V was trimmed by 6 bases and J by 4 bases, leaving 14 bases between them. The CDR3 region is CASRGGAPPDTQYF. The CDR3 DNA is TGTGCCAGCAGAGGAGGGGCCCCCCCAGATACGCAGTATTTT.

V and J are TRBV12-5 and TRBJ2-1, with D perhaps TRBD1 (5 bases). Germline values: CDR1 LGHNT, CDR2 FRNRAP. V gave up 4 bases and J gave up 9 bases, with 16 bases separating them. The CDR3 is made up of 14 amino acids. The CDR3: CASGSAVDTGEQFF. The CDR3 region has the DNA TGTGCTAGTGGTTCCGCAGTGGACACCGGTGAGCAGTTCTTC.

This chain connects TRBV5-1 to TRBJ2-2; D is uncertain. Germline V gene data show CDR1 as SGHRS and CDR2 as YFSETQ. Trimming shortened V by 0 bases and J by 2 bases, and 5 bases separated the two germline ends. The CDR3 totals 14 residues. For the CDR3, the DNA is TGCGCCAGCAGCTTGGGCTACAACACCGGGGAGCTGTTTTTT. Encoded protein: CASSLGYNTGELFF.

This clone was recorded only once. The gene calls are TRBV7-9 and TRBJ2-1; D gene uncertain. This CDR3 comprises 13 residues. Germline CDR1 is SEHNR and CDR2 is FQNEAQ (reference sequence). The ends were cut back, 2 bases at V and 3 bases at J, with 5 bases in the middle. The CDR3 here is CASSLPIYNEQFF. CDR3 in DNA: TGTGCCAGCAGCTTACCCATCTACAATGAGCAGTTCTTC.

This sequence joins TRBV12-2 and TRBJ1-1; the DNA was not compared with TRBD1, the D call given in the table. TRBV12-2 is marked as a pseudogene. This CDR3 has 18 residues. The DNA of the CDR3 is TGTGCAAGTCGCTTAGCTGCTGTGGGGGACAGGGTGAACACTGAAGCTTTCTTT. This translates into CASRLAAVGDRVNTEAFF.

V usage is TRBV7-9 and J usage is TRBJ1-5; 9 positions agree with TRBD1. CDR3 length: 17 residues. The J segment lost 2 bases and the V segment lost 0 bases, leaving 5 bases of the junction unmatched. Germline CDR1 is SEHNR and CDR2 is FQNEAQ (reference sequence). CDR3 amino acids: CASSLAQGTGRNQPQHF. The DNA of the CDR3 is TGTGCCAGCAGCTTAGCACAGGGGACAGGGCGCAATCAGCCCCAGCATTTT.

The CDR3 loop reads CASSDPGNSNEKLFF. The CDR3 DNA is TGTGCCAGTAGCGATCCGGGAAATAGTAATGAAAAACTGTTTTTT. The chain combines TRBV19 with TRBJ1-4; no clear D gene. The CDR3 covers 15 residues. V lost 6 bases and J lost 4, with 15 bases in between. Germline CDR1 and CDR2: LNHDA and SQIVND (reference sequence).

This chain joins TRBV6-5 and TRBJ1-2, with D perhaps TRBD1 (6 bases). The germline V gene encodes CDR1 MNHEY and CDR2 SVGAGI. V was shortened by 4 bases and J by 0 bases, with 12 bases between the two germline ends. The CDR3 covers 15 residues. Here the CDR3 DNA reads TGTGCCAGCAGTTCCCGGACAGAAGCTAACTATGGCTACACCTTC. Its translation: CASSSRTEANYGYTF.

This clone appeared a single time. CDR3 in DNA: TGTGCCAGTAGGGGGACAGGGGGTACCGGGGAGCTGTTTTTT. Its translation is CASRGTGGTGELFF. The rearrangement uses TRBV19 and TRBJ2-2, with 11 bases identical to TRBD1. CDR1 is LNHDA, CDR2 SQIVND, per germline (reference sequence). This CDR3 has 14 residues. V gave up 6 bases and J gave up 5 bases; unmatched junction bases: 2.

In this sample, this clone turned up a few times. The chain carries TRBV13 and TRBJ1-2; 7 nucleotides agree with TRBD1. Germline V lookup: CDR1 PRHDT, CDR2 FYEKMQ (reference sequence). With V trimmed by 0 bases and J by 6 bases, 7 bases remained unmatched. The CDR3 consists of 15 residues. This chain's CDR3 is CASSLGTDRDDGYTF. CDR3 in DNA: TGTGCCAGCAGCTTAGGAACAGACAGGGATGATGGCTACACCTTC.

The chain has TRBV6-2 or TRBV6-3 and TRBJ2-7; TRBD2 matches at 7 bases. The CDR3 extends over 16 amino acids. Per germline, CDR1 MNHEY and CDR2 SVGEGT. Losses at the gene ends were 2 bases for V and 4 bases for J; bases not matched to a gene: 11. The CDR3 here is CASSYPSSGFGYEQYF. DNA for the CDR3: TGTGCCAGCAGTTACCCATCTAGCGGCTTCGGGTACGAGCAGTACTTC.

This rearrangement joins TRBV5-4 to TRBJ2-5; 8 positions match TRBD2. With 0 bases clipped from V and 5 bases from J, the junction kept 6 bases outside the gene matches. CDR3 length: 15 residues. Germline V lookup: CDR1 SGHNT, CDR2 YYREEE (reference sequence). The CDR3 DNA reads as TGTGCCAGCAGCTTGGACGGGGGGGCTGGTGAGACCCAGTACTTC. Translation gives CASSLDGGAGETQYF.